The 23 T cell receptor beta chains below all came from one sample that was sequenced in a study of blood T cell repertoires in COVID-19. Data came from immunoSEQ multiplex PCR; TCRdb stores just in-frame clones and leaves some out. The profile shows 100,000 to 150,000 clones, about 90% of them singletons. Specimen: peripheral blood. Every receptor here comes from a woman in her 70s with acute or convalescent COVID-19.

The chain employs TRBV5-1 and TRBJ2-7; D possibly corresponds to TRBD1 (6 bases). The V end was cut by 0 bases, the J end by 6 bases, with 13 bases between. This CDR3 region has 14 residues. Germline lookup yields CDR1 SGHRS and CDR2 YFSETQ. The DNA for the CDR3 is TGCGCCAGCAGCTTGGGAGAGGGGGACGCCGAGCAGTACTTC. Amino acid sequence: CASSLGEGDAEQYF.

CDR3 in amino acids: CAWSRGGAIYNEQFF. CDR3 bases: TGTGCCTGGAGTCGCGGCGGGGCTATCTACAATGAGCAGTTCTTC. V and J are TRBV30 and TRBJ2-1, with a tentative D call TRBD2 (6 bases). With 2 bases removed from V and 3 bases from J, the gap between germline ends came to 14 bases. CDR3 length equals 15 residues. The germline V gene encodes CDR1 GTSNPN and CDR2 SVGIG (reference sequence).

The genes are TRBV28 and TRBJ1-4; no definite D call. Germline lookup yields CDR1 MDHEN and CDR2 SYDVKM. The CDR3 has 13 amino acids. Trimming removed 8 bases from V and 2 bases from J, with 9 bases in between. The CDR3 is CASRPGTNEKLFF. The CDR3 DNA is TGTGCCAGCCGTCCGGGGACTAATGAAAAACTGTTTTTT.

The chain links TRBV7-9 to TRBJ2-5, with D perhaps TRBD1 (6 bases). From germline, CDR1 is SEHNR and CDR2 FQNEAQ (reference sequence). CDR3 length equals 13 residues. V lost 3 bases and J 10 bases, leaving 15 bases between the germline ends. The CDR3 DNA reads as TGTGCCAGCAGCTTGAGGGACATTGGGATCCAGTACTTC. Translating gives CASSLRDIGIQYF.

This clone was seen more than once but under ten times. The rearrangement uses TRBV29-1 and TRBJ2-3, with 9 bases identical to TRBD2. Germline lookup yields CDR1 SQVTM and CDR2 ANQGSEA. The CDR3 has 15 residues. V was clipped by 8 bases and J by 7 bases; unmatched bases: 16. This CDR3 reads CSPGERRGGRYTQYF. CDR3 DNA sequence: TGCAGCCCCGGGGAGCGGCGGGGGGGGAGGTATACGCAGTATTTT.

The chain carries TRBV5-1 and TRBJ2-5; 7 bases agree with TRBD1. CDR1 SGHRS and CDR2 YFSETQ come from the germline V gene. V dropped 1 base and J dropped 1; count of bases not matched to a gene: 1. This CDR3 spans 14 amino acids. The CDR3, as DNA: TGCGCCAGCAGCTTGAACAGGGGCCAAGAGACCCAGTACTTC. Protein product: CASSLNRGQETQYF.

The chain has TRBV3-1 (or the pseudogene TRBV3-2) and TRBJ2-5; TRBD2 matches at 10 bases. The J segment lost 8 bases and the V segment lost 3 bases, leaving 9 bases of the junction unmatched. The CDR3 contains 15 residues. Germline CDR1 is LGHDT and CDR2 is YNNKEL (reference sequence). CDR3 in DNA: TGTGCCAGCAGCCAGGCCGGGACTAGCGTTCTTACCCAGTACTTC. It translates to CASSQAGTSVLTQYF.

The CDR3 protein is CSVDRASSYEQYF. The DNA of the CDR3 is TGCAGCGTTGACAGGGCGAGCTCCTACGAGCAGTACTTC. This chain joins TRBV29-1 and TRBJ2-7; D possibly corresponds to TRBD1 (5 bases). The V gene's germline CDR1 is SQVTM and CDR2 ANQGSEA. CDR3 size: 13 residues. Between the trimmed V and J ends, which lost 3 bases and 0 bases, there was a span of 9 bases.

The rearrangement uses TRBV9 and TRBJ2-7; 9 nucleotides align to TRBD2. The CDR3 contains 15 residues. Germline assignment: CDR1 SGDLS and CDR2 YYNGEE. The ends lost 0 bases at V and 1 base at J; junction bases unmatched: 2. DNA of the CDR3: TGTGCCAGCAGCGTAGGAAGCGGGGGGTCCTACGAGCAGTACTTC. Translated, it gives CASSVGSGGSYEQYF.

This sequence joins TRBV19 and TRBJ2-1, with 7 bases matching TRBD1. Germline V gene sequence: CDR1 LNHDA, CDR2 SQIVND (reference sequence). The CDR3 runs to 13 residues. V was pared by 3 bases and J by 10 bases, with 6 bases of the junction left unmatched. CDR3: CASSMGQTYEQFF. As DNA, the CDR3 is TGTGCCAGTAGTATGGGACAGACCTACGAGCAGTTCTTC.

This clone was seen a few times. This chain joins TRBV6-5 and TRBJ1-5; 10 nucleotides match TRBD1. Germline CDR1 MNHEY, CDR2 SVGAGI. Trimming removed 8 bases from V and 5 bases from J; junction bases left unmatched: 6. This CDR3 is 14 amino acids long. This CDR3 is CASLPGTGDQPQHF. CDR3 sequence (DNA): TGTGCCAGCCTTCCCGGGACAGGGGATCAGCCCCAGCATTTT.

The V gene is TRBV5-4, the J gene TRBJ1-2; 7 bases map to TRBD1. V trimming: 1 base; J trimming: 7 bases; junction bases outside the gene matches: 10. There are 15 residues in the CDR3. Looked up from germline, CDR1 is SGHNT and CDR2 is YYREEE (reference sequence). CDR3 in DNA: TGTGCCAGCAGCTTGTGGGCAGGGGGAAGTAGTGGCTACACCTTC. It specifies CASSLWAGGSSGYTF.

The J gene is TRBJ2-3, the V gene TRBV28; 11 bases map to TRBD2. Losses at the gene ends were 3 bases for V and 6 bases for J; bases not matched to a gene: 8. Germline CDR1 and CDR2: MDHEN and SYDVKM. CDR3 length: 16 amino acids. This chain's CDR3 is CASSFGLAGLPDTQYF. The CDR3 DNA reads as TGTGCCAGCAGTTTCGGACTAGCGGGCCTTCCGGATACGCAGTATTTT.

V usage is TRBV27 and J usage is TRBJ1-5; TRBD1 aligns across 8 bases. CDR3 length: 15 amino acids. Germline V CDR1 and CDR2: MNHEY, SMNVEV (reference sequence). After removal of 6 bases from V and 1 base from J, the junction contained 5 bases not matched to a gene. In DNA, the CDR3 is TGTGCCAGCAGATACAGGGGGTTGAGCAATCAGCCCCAGCATTTT. This gives the protein CASRYRGLSNQPQHF.

This sequence joins TRBV7-3 and TRBJ2-3; 11 bases are a match to TRBD2. The trim removed 5 bases at V and 0 bases at J, leaving 4 bases unmatched. The CDR3 consists of 16 residues. Germline V lookup: CDR1 SGHTA, CDR2 FQGTGA. The CDR3 loop reads CASSGSGGASTDTQYF. CDR3 bases: TGTGCCAGCAGCGGTAGCGGGGGGGCTAGCACAGATACGCAGTATTTT.

This chain links TRBV10-1 with TRBJ2-5; D perhaps matches TRBD1 (6 bases). Deletions cut 0 bases from V and 1 base from J, with 12 bases between. This CDR3 has 16 amino acids. Germline V CDR1 and CDR2: WNHNN, SYGVQD (reference sequence). The CDR3 DNA reads as TGCGCCAGCAGTGAGTCGTTTGGGACAACCCAAGAGACCCAGTACTTC. The encoded protein is CASSESFGTTQETQYF.

The chain recombines TRBV30 with TRBJ1-2; D perhaps matches TRBD1 (6 bases). V was shortened by 2 bases and J by 6 bases, with 16 bases between the two germline ends. The CDR3 sequence is 14 residues long. Per the germline V gene, CDR1 is GTSNPN and CDR2 is SVGIG (reference sequence). CDR3 region: CAWSRGQLGDGYTF. DNA for the CDR3: TGTGCCTGGAGTAGGGGACAACTTGGGGATGGCTACACCTTC.

The rearrangement joins TRBV9 to TRBJ2-1; D uncertain. Per germline, CDR1 SGDLS and CDR2 YYNGEE. Trimming removed 0 bases at V and 5 bases at J, with 9 bases between. The CDR3 runs to 14 residues. CDR3 region: CASSVDLSDNEQFF. CDR3 DNA: TGTGCCAGCAGCGTAGACCTCTCGGACAATGAGCAGTTCTTC.

This clone occurred once. V usage is TRBV28 and J usage is TRBJ2-7; 7 positions agree with TRBD1. V dropped 4 bases and J dropped 1; count of bases not matched to a gene: 7. The CDR3 sequence is 15 residues long. The germline gives CDR1 MDHEN, CDR2 SYDVKM. Here the CDR3 DNA reads TGTGCCAGCAGTTCCGGACAGGCCTTTTCCTACGAGCAGTACTTC. Protein: CASSSGQAFSYEQYF.

The chain employs TRBV30 and TRBJ2-7, with D possibly being TRBD1 (5 bases). Trimming shortened V by 4 bases and J by 5 bases, and 15 bases separated the two germline ends. The length of the CDR3 is 13 residues. Looked up from germline, CDR1 is GTSNPN and CDR2 is SVGIG (reference sequence). CDR3 sequence: CAWTTQGAHEQYF. CDR3 sequence (DNA): TGTGCCTGGACCACCCAGGGTGCCCACGAGCAGTACTTC.

Written as DNA, the CDR3 is TGTGCCAGCAGATCGACAGGGGACGGTGGCTACACCTTC. Protein: CASRSTGDGGYTF. J is TRBJ1-2 and V is TRBV6-5; TRBD1 matches at 8 bases. Germline CDR1 reads MNHEY; CDR2 reads SVGAGI. The CDR3 covers 13 residues. Trimming cost V 6 bases and J 7 bases; bases outside gene matches: 7.

The chain employs TRBV5-1 and TRBJ1-6; D might be TRBD1 (5 bases). Germline V gene sequence: CDR1 SGHRS, CDR2 YFSETQ. This CDR3 has 15 amino acids. The V and J ends lost 1 base and 8 bases respectively, with 13 bases between them. The CDR3 bases are TGCGCCAGCAGCTTGACCGCAGGGAGGGATTCACCCCTCCACTTT. It yields the protein CASSLTAGRDSPLHF.

V usage is TRBV2 and J usage is TRBJ1-2; the D is unclear. Germline-derived CDR1 and CDR2 are SNHLY and FYNNEI. The V and J ends lost 6 bases and 7 bases respectively, with 12 bases between them. CDR3 length equals 12 residues. CDR3 coding DNA: TGTGCCAGCAGCCTGATAGTAAGTGGCTACACCTTC. Protein sequence: CASSLIVSGYTF.